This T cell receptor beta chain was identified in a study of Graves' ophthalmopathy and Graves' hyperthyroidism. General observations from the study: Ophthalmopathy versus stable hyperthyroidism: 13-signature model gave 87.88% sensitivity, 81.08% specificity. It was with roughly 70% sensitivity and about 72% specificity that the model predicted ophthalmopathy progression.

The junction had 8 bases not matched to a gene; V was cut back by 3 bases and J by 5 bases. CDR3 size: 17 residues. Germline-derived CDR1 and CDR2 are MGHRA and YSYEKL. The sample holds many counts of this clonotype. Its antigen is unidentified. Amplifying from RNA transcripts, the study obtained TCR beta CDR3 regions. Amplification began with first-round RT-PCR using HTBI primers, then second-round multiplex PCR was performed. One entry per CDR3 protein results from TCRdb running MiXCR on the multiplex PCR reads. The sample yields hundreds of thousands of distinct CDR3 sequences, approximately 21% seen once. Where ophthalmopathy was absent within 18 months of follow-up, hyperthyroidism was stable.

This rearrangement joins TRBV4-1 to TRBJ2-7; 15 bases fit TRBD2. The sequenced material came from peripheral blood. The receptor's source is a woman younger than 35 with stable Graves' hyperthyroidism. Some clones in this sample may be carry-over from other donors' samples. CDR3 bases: TGCGCCAGCAGCCAGGGACTAGCGGGGGGCTTGGTCGACGAGCAGTACTTC. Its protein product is CASSQGLAGGLVDEQYF.